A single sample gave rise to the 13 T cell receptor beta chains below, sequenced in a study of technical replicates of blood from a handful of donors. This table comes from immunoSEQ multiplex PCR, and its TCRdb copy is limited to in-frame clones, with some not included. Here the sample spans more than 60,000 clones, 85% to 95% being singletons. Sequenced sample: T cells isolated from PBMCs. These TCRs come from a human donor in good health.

The CDR3: CASSPGDSGPSYNEQFF. In DNA form, the CDR3 reads TGCGCCAGCAGTCCCGGCGATAGCGGACCCTCCTACAATGAGCAGTTCTTC. The chain uses TRBV5-1 and TRBJ2-1, with D perhaps matching TRBD2 (6 bases). Trimming shortened V by 5 bases and J by 0 bases, and 18 bases separated the two germline ends. The CDR3 runs to 17 residues. In germline, CDR1 is SGHRS, CDR2 YFSETQ.

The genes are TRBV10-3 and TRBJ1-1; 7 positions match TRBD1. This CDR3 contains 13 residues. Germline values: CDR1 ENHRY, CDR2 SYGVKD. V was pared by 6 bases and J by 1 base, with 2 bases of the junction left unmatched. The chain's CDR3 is CAIRGTANTEAFF. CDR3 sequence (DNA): TGTGCCATCAGGGGGACAGCGAACACTGAAGCTTTCTTT.

Here the CDR3 DNA reads TGTGCCAGCAGCTGGGGGACGGGAGGCTCCTACGAGCAGTACTTC. Translating gives CASSWGTGGSYEQYF. The chain is built from TRBV7-7 and TRBJ2-7; TRBD2 agrees at 7 bases. The CDR3 runs 15 residues. J was trimmed by 0 bases and V by 4 bases; bases with no gene match: 6. Per the germline V gene, CDR1 is SSHAT and CDR2 is FNYEAQ (reference sequence).

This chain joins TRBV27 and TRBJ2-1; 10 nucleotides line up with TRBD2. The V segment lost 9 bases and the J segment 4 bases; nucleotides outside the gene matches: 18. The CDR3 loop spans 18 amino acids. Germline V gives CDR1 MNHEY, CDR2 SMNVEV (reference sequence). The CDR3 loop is CASYREALGLARYNEQFF. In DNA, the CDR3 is TGTGCCAGTTATAGGGAGGCTCTGGGACTAGCGAGGTACAATGAGCAGTTCTTC.

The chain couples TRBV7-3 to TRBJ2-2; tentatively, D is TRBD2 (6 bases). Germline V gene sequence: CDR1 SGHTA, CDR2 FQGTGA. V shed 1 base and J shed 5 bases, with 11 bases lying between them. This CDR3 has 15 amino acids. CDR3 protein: CASSLIGGGTGELFF. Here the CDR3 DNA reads TGTGCCAGCAGCTTAATCGGAGGAGGGACCGGGGAGCTGTTTTTT.

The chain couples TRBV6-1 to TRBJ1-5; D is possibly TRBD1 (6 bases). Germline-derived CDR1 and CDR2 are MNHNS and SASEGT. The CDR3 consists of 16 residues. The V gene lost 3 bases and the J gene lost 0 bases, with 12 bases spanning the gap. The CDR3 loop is CASSERDTHSNQPQHF. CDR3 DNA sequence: TGTGCCAGCAGTGAGAGGGACACACATAGCAATCAGCCCCAGCATTTT.

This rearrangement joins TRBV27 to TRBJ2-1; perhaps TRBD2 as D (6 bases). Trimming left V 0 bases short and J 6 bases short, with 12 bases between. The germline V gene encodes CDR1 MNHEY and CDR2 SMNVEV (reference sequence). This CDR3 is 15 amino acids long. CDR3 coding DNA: TGTGCCAGCAGTTTATCTGCGGGACTGGGCAATGAGCAGTTCTTC. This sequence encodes CASSLSAGLGNEQFF.

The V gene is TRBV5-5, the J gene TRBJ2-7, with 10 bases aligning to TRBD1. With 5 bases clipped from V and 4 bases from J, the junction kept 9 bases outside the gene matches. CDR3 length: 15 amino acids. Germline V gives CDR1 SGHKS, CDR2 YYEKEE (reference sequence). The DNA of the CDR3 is TGTGCCAGCAGTTATTCCGGGACAGGGGTTTACGAGCAGTACTTC. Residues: CASSYSGTGVYEQYF.

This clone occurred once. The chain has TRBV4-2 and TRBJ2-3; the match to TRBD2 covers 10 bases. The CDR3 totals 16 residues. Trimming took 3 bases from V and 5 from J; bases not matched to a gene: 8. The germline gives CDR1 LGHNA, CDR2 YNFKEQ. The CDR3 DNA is TGTGCCAGCAGCCACCTAGCGGGAGTGGGGGGAGATACGCAGTATTTT. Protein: CASSHLAGVGGDTQYF.

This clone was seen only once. CDR3 in DNA: TGCGCCAGCAGCTTAAGTGGTCGGGACAGGTACTCCTACGAGCAGTACTTC. As protein: CASSLSGRDRYSYEQYF. The chain employs TRBV5-1 and TRBJ2-7; 8 bases agree with TRBD1. After removal of 2 bases from V and 0 bases from J, the junction contained 10 bases not matched to a gene. Germline lookup yields CDR1 SGHRS and CDR2 YFSETQ. The CDR3 runs 17 residues. The full variable domain, completed using reference TRBV5-1 and TRBJ2-7, is KAGVTQTPRYLIKTRGQQVTLSCSPISGHRSVSWYQQTPGQGLQFLFEYFSETQRNKGNFPGRFSGRQFSNSRSEMNVSTLELGDSALYLCASSLSGRDRYSYEQYFGPGTRLTVT.

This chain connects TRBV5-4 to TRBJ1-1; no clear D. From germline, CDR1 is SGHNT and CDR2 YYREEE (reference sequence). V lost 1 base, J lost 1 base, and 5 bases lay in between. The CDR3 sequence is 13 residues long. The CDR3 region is CASSLRGNTEAFF. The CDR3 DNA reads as TGTGCCAGCAGCTTGAGAGGGAACACTGAAGCTTTCTTT. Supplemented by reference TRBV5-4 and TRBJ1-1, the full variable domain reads ETGVTQSPTHLIKTRGQQVTLRCSSQSGHNTVSWYQQALGQGPQFIFQYYREEENGRGNFPPRFSGLQFPNYSSELNVNALELDDSALYLCASSLRGNTEAFFGQGTRLTVV.

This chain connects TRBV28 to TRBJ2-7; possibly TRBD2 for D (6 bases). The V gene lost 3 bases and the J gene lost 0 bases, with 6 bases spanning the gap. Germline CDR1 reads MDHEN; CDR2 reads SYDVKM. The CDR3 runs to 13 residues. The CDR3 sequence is CASSFGGSYEQYF. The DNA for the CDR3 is TGTGCCAGCAGTTTCGGGGGCTCCTACGAGCAGTACTTC.

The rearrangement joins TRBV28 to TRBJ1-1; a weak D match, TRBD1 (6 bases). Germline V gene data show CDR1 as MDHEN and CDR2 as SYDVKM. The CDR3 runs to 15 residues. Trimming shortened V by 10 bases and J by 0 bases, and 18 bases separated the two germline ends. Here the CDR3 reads CAIWGPSSMNTEAFF. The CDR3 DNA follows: TGTGCCATATGGGGGCCTTCTTCGATGAACACTGAAGCTTTCTTT.